This note documents a single T cell receptor beta chain sequence. Authors of the study amplified TCR beta CDR3 regions from RNA transcripts. TCR CDR3 regions were first amplified by RT-PCR with HTBI primers. TCRdb re-called the multiplex PCR reads through MiXCR, storing one row per CDR3 protein. The repertoire includes about 420,000 distinct CDR3 sequences, about 15% of them detected once, and around an eighth sits in the top ten. Disease duration under 2 months; hyperthyroidism patients were aged 18 to 65. The data were obtained in a study of T cells in Graves' hyperthyroidism and ophthalmopathy. At the level of the study: Peripheral blood sampling occurred at initial diagnosis, before any treatment.

The CDR3 has 15 residues. Germline V gene lookup returns CDR1 LGHNA and CDR2 YNFKEQ. Trimming removed 0 bases from V and 6 bases from J, with 12 bases in between. The source is a woman aged 18-29 years with Graves' hyperthyroidism. Sequenced: blood. The V and J genes are TRBV4-2 and TRBJ1-5; D gene unclear. As DNA, the CDR3 is TGTGCCAGCAGCCAAGATTTAGGGTTGCCTCAGCCCCAGCATTTT. It encodes CASSQDLGLPQPQHF.